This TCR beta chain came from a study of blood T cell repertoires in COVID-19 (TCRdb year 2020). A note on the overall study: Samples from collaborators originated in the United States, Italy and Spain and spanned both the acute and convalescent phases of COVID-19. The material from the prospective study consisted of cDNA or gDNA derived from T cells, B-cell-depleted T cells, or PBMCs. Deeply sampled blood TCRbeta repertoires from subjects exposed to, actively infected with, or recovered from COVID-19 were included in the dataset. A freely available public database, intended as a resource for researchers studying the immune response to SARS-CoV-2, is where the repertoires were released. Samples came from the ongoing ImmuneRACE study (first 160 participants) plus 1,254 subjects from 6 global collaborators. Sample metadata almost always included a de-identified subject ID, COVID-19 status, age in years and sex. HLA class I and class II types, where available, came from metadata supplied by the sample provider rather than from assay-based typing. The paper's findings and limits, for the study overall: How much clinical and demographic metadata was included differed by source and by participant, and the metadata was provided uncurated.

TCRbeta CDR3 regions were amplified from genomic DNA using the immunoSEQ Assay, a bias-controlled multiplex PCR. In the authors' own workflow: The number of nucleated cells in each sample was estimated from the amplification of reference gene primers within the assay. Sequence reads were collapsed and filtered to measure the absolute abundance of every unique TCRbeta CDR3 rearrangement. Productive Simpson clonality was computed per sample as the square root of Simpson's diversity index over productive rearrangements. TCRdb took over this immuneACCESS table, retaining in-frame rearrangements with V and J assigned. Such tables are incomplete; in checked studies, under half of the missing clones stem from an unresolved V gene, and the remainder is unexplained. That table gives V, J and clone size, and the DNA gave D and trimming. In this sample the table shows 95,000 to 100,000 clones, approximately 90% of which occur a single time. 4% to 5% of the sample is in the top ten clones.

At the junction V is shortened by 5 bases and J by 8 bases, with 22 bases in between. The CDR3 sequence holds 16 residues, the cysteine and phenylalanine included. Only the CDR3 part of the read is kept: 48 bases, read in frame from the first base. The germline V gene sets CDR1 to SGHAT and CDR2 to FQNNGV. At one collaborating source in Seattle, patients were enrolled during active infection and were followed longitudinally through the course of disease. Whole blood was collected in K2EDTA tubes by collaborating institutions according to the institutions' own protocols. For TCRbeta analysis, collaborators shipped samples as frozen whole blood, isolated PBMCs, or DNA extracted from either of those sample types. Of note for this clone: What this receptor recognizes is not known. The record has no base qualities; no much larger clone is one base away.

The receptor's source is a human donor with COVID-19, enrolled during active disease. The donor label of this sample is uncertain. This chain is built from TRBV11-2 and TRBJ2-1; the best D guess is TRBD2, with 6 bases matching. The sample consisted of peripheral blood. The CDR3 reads CASSGEGSGPIDEQFF. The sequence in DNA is TGTGCCAGCAGCGGAGAAGGAAGCGGGCCGATCGATGAGCAGTTCTTC.